This TCR beta chain stems from a study of cytomegalovirus exposure and HLA in healthy donors (dated by TCRdb to about 2017). For the study in its entirety: A later analysis indicated that the 100 to 150 validation repertoires were generated on the platform also employed for the approximately 700 repertoires of the first cohort. The study aimed to test whether cataloging public T cell receptors could reveal signatures of past pathogen exposure. In addition to the first cohort of roughly 670 subjects, a separate validation cohort of 120 different subjects was used. To predict cytomegalovirus infection status, the study brought together high-throughput TCR immunosequencing, statistical association of individual TCRs with disease status, and machine learning. Overall study results and their limits: A total of 150 to 200 TCR beta chains were listed by the study as associated with cytomegalovirus. The classifier was reported to diagnose cytomegalovirus status with high specificity and sensitivity in both the original and validation cohorts. The authors suggested that the approach could potentially be generalized to other disease states and immunological phenotypes. Most TCR sequences were seen in very few donors, while some public TCRs were found in many individuals. Of the cluster scores, 90% to 95% were above 0 in a later analysis, which found that TCRs clustered in the first cohort also tended to co-occur in the approximately 120 validation repertoires. A later analysis had no HLA typing for the validation cohort, so co-occurrence there was scored across all 110 or so repertoires. In vitro tests confirmed that a few of the cytomegalovirus-associated TCR beta chains recognize cytomegalovirus antigens.

Donors formed part of the validation cohort, which comprised about 130 subjects and was distinct from the first cohort of several hundred subjects. The library was obtained by the immunoSEQ multiplex PCR assay. The source study handled its data this way. A statistical classification framework was developed to diagnose cytomegalovirus status using the catalog of TCR beta chain sequences. TCRdb took over this immuneACCESS table, retaining in-frame rearrangements with V and J assigned. Such tables are incomplete; in checked studies, under half of the missing clones stem from an unresolved V gene, and the remainder is unexplained. From that table come the V and J calls and clone size; the DNA was used to work out D and trimming. Recorded for this sample are 300,000 to 350,000 clones; 88% of them occurred a single time. The top ten clonotypes cover around 0.91% of the sample. The germline V gene (reference sequence) gives CDR1 as LNHDA and CDR2 as SQIVND. V is pruned by 6 bases and J by 0 bases, leaving 11 bases of the junction without a gene match. The CDR3 spans 16 residues, from the cysteine through the phenylalanine. CDR3 DNA only is kept here, 48 bases in frame from base 1.

Details on this clone: Its antigen is unknown. Per-base quality was not reported, and no clone a single base away is much larger than it.

The chain is assembled from TRBV19 and TRBJ2-7; 7 central nucleotides agree with TRBD1. This TCR was sampled from a man younger than 45 in good health and CMV-seronegative. Sequencing was carried out using PBMCs. CDR3 reads: CASSLADRDSSYEQYF. In nucleotide form, the sequence is TGTGCCAGTAGCCTAGCCGACCGGGACAGCTCCTACGAGCAGTACTTC.